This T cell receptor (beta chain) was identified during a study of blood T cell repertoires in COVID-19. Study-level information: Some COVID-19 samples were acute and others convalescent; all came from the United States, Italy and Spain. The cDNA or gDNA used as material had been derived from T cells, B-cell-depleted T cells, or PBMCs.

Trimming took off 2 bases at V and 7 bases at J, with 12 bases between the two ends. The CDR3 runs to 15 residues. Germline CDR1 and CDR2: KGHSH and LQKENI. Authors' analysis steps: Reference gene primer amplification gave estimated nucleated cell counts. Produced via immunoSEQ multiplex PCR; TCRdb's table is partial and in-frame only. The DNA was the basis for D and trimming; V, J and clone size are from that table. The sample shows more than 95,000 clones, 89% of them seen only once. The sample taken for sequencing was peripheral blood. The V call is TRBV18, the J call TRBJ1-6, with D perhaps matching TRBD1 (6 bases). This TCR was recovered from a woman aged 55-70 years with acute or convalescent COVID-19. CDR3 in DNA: TGTGCCAGCTCACCAGAGGGGGGGCTGAATTCACCCCTCCACTTT. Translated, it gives CASSPEGGLNSPLHF.